The 16 T cell receptor beta chains listed next were all sequenced from one sample in a study of breast tumors, draining lymph nodes, adjacent tissues. Samples came from axillary lymph nodes draining the breast cancer. TCRdb reprocessed the multiplex PCR reads via MiXCR and lists one record per CDR3 protein. The sample holds about 200,000 distinct CDR3 sequences, around 29% seen once. Sequenced: axillary lymph node tissue. The source of these receptors is a female donor with breast cancer. Some clones in this sample may be carry-over from other donors' samples.

This clonotype was seen at least ten times. The rearrangement joins TRBV29-1 to TRBJ2-1, with no clear D. The CDR3 has 15 amino acids. Germline V gives CDR1 SQVTM, CDR2 ANQGSEA. V was pared by 1 base and J by 3 bases, with 13 bases between. The CDR3 here is CSVEGGRVNYNEQFF. CDR3 nucleotides: TGCAGCGTTGAAGGAGGACGGGTGAACTACAATGAGCAGTTCTTC.

This clonotype was observed at least ten times. This sequence joins TRBV7-2 and TRBJ2-7; unclear D gene. This CDR3 region has 12 residues. The germline CDR1 and CDR2 sequences are SGHTA and FQGNSA. V was clipped by 3 bases and J by 4 bases, with 7 bases between them. The CDR3 region is CASSFFPYEQYF. The CDR3 DNA follows: TGTGCCAGCAGCTTTTTCCCTTACGAGCAGTACTTC.

Regarding this clonotype: This may stem from a read error, because a much larger clone lies one nucleotide away. V usage is TRBV9 and J usage is TRBJ2-1, with TRBD1 as a possible D gene (5 bases). The CDR3 is 16 amino acids. The germline CDR1 and CDR2 sequences are SGDLS and YYNGEE. The CDR3 spells CASSVSGIGFYNAQFF. The DNA of the CDR3 is TGTGCCAGCAGCGTATCAGGGATTGGGTTTTACAATGCGCAGTTCTTC.

This clonotype was seen more than once but under ten times. A much larger clone differs from this one at a single base, so this may be a read error. The chain recombines TRBV5-8 with TRBJ2-5; possibly TRBD1 for D (6 bases). This CDR3 is 17 amino acids long. Trimming took 6 bases from V and 2 from J, leaving 23 bases between them. Germline lookup yields CDR1 SGHTS and CDR2 YDEGEE. The CDR3 spells CASTDRQAAPRQETQYF. As DNA, the CDR3 is TGTGCCAGCACCGACCGACAGGCGGCGCCGAGGCAAGAGACCCAGTACTTC.

This clonotype was observed many times. The V call is TRBV30, the J call TRBJ2-5; TRBD1 or TRBD2 may be the D gene (5 bases each). The V gene's germline CDR1 is GTSNPN and CDR2 SVGIG (reference sequence). The V end was cut by 0 bases, the J end by 5 bases, with 10 bases between. The CDR3 sequence is 13 residues long. The CDR3 loop is CAWSVTWGETQYF. The CDR3, as DNA: TGTGCCTGGAGTGTAACGTGGGGGGAGACCCAGTACTTC.

This clonotype appeared many times. The chain links TRBV20-1 to TRBJ2-6; D unclear. CDR3 length: 16 residues. Germline V gene lookup returns CDR1 DFQATT and CDR2 SNEGSKA (reference sequence). The V end was cut by 3 bases, the J end by 0 bases, with 12 bases between. The CDR3 spells CSARDAGTSGANVLTF. The CDR3, as DNA: TGCAGTGCTAGGGACGCCGGAACCTCTGGGGCCAACGTCCTGACTTTC.

This clonotype was recorded at least ten times. The chain has TRBV24-1 and TRBJ1-5, with 10 positions matching TRBD1. The V segment lost 7 bases and the J segment 7 bases; nucleotides outside the gene matches: 3. The germline V gene encodes CDR1 KGHDR and CDR2 SFDVKD. The CDR3 contains 13 residues. For the CDR3, the DNA is TGTGCCACCAGGGGGACAGGGGAGCAGCCCCAGCATTTT. It yields the protein CATRGTGEQPQHF.

This clonotype was picked up a small number of times. A much larger clone sits a single nucleotide away, making a read error possible. The CDR3 region is CACGTDYEQYF. The CDR3 region has the DNA TGTGCCTGCGGGACAGACTACGAGCAGTACTTC. This chain links TRBV7-9 with TRBJ2-7; D is perhaps TRBD1 (7 bases). Germline-derived CDR1 and CDR2 are SEHNR and FQNEAQ (reference sequence). The ends were cut back, 11 bases at V and 3 bases at J, with 11 bases in the middle. The CDR3 runs to 11 residues.

Only one count was recorded for this clonotype. This may arise from a read error, as a much more abundant clone is one base away. The CDR3 bases are TGTGCCGGCAGCGGCGGGGGGTCTGCAGATACGCAGTATTTT. Encoded protein: CAGSGGGSADTQYF. The chain combines TRBV11-1 with TRBJ2-3; 8 bases agree with TRBD2. CDR3 length: 14 residues. Germline V gene lookup returns CDR1 SGHAT and CDR2 FQDESV (reference sequence).

The chain is built from TRBV5-1 and TRBJ1-4; 9 bases line up with TRBD1. V lost 3 bases and J lost 6; bases outside the gene matches: 6. Germline V lookup: CDR1 SGHRS, CDR2 YFSETQ. This CDR3 contains 15 residues. CDR3 in DNA: TGCGCCAGCAGCTCAACAGGGGGCTCTTATGAAAAACTGTTTTTT. Amino acids: CASSSTGGSYEKLFF.

Points on this clonotype: Since a much larger clone is just one base distant, this may be a read error. V gene TRBV6-6 combines with J gene TRBJ2-1; possibly TRBD1 for D (5 bases). CDR1 is MNHNY, CDR2 SVGAGI, per germline (reference sequence). The CDR3 totals 15 residues. The CDR3 here is CAGSYRKSSYNEQFF. CDR3 sequence (DNA): TGTGCCGGCAGTTACAGGAAGAGCTCCTACAATGAGCAGTTCTTC.

This clonotype was observed many times. The chain carries TRBV30 and TRBJ2-5; TRBD1 agrees at 11 bases. CDR1 and CDR2 (germline): GTSNPN, SVGIG (reference sequence). With 3 bases clipped from V and 4 bases from J, the junction kept 1 base outside the gene matches. CDR3 length: 13 residues. The DNA for the CDR3 is TGTGCCTGGAGGGGGACAGGGGGAGAGACCCAGTACTTC. Protein sequence: CAWRGTGGETQYF.

Only a few counts were recorded for this clonotype. The chain has TRBV6-7 and TRBJ1-1; D is uncertain. TRBV6-7 is annotated as an ORF whose role is uncertain. The CDR3 consists of 12 residues. Deletions cut 2 bases from V and 6 bases from J, with 7 bases between. In DNA, the CDR3 is TGTGCCAGCAGTTACCGAGAGGCTGAAGCTTTCTTT. Translated, it gives CASSYREAEAFF.

This clonotype was recorded at least ten times. The chain carries TRBV5-1 and TRBJ1-2; D is possibly TRBD1 (5 bases). V was cut by 0 bases and J by 6 bases, with 9 bases left in between. CDR3 length: 13 residues. Germline V CDR1 and CDR2: SGHRS, YFSETQ. CDR3 loop: CASSLDRLDGYTF. As DNA, the CDR3 is TGCGCCAGCAGCTTGGACAGGTTGGATGGCTACACCTTC.

J is TRBJ2-5 and V is TRBV20-1; TRBD1 might be the D (7 bases). This CDR3 spans 14 amino acids. From germline, CDR1 is DFQATT and CDR2 SNEGSKA (reference sequence). V was trimmed by 3 bases and J by 5 bases, leaving 16 bases between them. CDR3 coding DNA: TGCAGTGCTAGTTTCGGGCAGGGGGGTGAGACCCAGTACTTC. Translated, it gives CSASFGQGGETQYF.

Concerning this clonotype itself: This may stem from a read error, because a much larger clone lies one nucleotide away. The CDR3 DNA is TGTGCCAGCAGCCGGGACTTCTATAATTCACCCCTCCCCTTT. Encoded protein: CASSRDFYNSPLPF. The chain links TRBV14 to TRBJ1-6, with a possible D match to TRBD1 (5 bases). CDR3 size: 14 residues. CDR1 is SGHDN, CDR2 FVKESK, per germline.